This TCR beta chain emerged from a study of cytomegalovirus exposure and HLA in healthy donors. PCR used 60 Vbeta primers and 13 Jbeta primers. Source study methods: The authors later counted around 80 million unique TCR beta chains, around 9.9 million of them shared. Only in-frame clones appear in the TCRdb table, and some are missing; sequencing was by immunoSEQ multiplex PCR. V, J and clone size reflect that table, while D and trimming were determined from the DNA. The data hold around 200,000 clones, with 83% observed a single time. Regarding the study as a whole: In a later analysis, a missense DCLRE1C variant was linked to TCR beta V- and J-gene trimming. Most subjects' HLA-A and HLA-B alleles were reportedly predicted from TCR beta sequences.

This clone came up once. The antigen remains undetermined. This TCR was recovered from a man aged 50-59 years in good health and CMV-seronegative. Sequencing was done on a sample of PBMCs.

The CDR3 DNA reads TGTGCCAGCAGCCAAGGTAGCCCTGGGGCCAACGTCCTGACTTTC. It codes for CASSQGSPGANVLTF. The chain employs TRBV14 and TRBJ2-6; D unclear. Trimming left V 1 base short and J 2 bases short, with 6 bases between. CDR3 size: 15 residues. Germline V gene sequence: CDR1 SGHDN, CDR2 FVKESK.